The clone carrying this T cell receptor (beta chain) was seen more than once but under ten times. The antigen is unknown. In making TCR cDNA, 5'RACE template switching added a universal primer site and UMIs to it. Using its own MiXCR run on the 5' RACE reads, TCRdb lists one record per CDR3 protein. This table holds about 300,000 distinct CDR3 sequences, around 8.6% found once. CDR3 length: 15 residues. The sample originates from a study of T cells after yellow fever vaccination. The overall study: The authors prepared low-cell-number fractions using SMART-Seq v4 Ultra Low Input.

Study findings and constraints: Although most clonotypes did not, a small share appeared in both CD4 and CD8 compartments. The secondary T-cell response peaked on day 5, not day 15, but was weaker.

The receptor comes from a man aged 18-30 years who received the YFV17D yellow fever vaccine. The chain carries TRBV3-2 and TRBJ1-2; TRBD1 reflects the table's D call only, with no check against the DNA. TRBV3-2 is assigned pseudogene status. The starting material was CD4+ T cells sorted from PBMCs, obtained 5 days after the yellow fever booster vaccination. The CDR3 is CASSRKTGAGDGYTF. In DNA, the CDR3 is TGTGCCAGCAGCCGAAAGACAGGCGCAGGGGACGGCTACACCTTC.